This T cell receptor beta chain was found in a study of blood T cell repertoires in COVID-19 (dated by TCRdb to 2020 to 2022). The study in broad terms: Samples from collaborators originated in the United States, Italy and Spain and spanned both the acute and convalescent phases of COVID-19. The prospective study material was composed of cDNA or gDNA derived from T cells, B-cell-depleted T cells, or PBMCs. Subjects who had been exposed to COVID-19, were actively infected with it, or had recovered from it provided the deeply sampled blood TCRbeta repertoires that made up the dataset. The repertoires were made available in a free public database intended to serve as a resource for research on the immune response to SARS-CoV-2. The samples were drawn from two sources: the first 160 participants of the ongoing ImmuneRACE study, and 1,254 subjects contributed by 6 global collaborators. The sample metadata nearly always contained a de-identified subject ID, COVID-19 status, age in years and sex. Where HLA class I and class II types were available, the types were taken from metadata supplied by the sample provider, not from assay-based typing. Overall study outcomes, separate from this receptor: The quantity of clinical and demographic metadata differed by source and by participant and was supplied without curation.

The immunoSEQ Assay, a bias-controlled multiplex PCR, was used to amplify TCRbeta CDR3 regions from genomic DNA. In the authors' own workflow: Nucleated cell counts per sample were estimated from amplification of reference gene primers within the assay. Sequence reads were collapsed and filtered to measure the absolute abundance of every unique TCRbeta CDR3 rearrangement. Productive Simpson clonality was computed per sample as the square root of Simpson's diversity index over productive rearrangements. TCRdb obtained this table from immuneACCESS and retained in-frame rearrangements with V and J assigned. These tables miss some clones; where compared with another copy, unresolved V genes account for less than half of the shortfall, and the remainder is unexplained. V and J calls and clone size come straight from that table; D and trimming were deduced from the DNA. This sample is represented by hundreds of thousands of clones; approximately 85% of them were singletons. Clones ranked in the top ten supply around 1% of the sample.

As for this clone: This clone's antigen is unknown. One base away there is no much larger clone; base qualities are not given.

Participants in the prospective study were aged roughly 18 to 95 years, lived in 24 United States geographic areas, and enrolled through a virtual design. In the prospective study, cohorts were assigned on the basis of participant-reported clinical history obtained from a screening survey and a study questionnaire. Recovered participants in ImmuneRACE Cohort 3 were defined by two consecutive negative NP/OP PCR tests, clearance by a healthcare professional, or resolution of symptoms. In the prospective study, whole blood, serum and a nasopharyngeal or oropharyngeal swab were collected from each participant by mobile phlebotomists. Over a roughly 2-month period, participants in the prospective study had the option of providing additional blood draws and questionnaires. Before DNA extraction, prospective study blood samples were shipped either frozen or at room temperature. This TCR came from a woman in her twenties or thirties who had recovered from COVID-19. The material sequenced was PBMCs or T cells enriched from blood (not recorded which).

The CDR3 is CASSYRQGSGELFF. The bases are TGTGCCAGCAGTTACCGCCAGGGTTCCGGGGAGCTGTTTTTT. The sequence links TRBV6-5 to TRBJ2-2; a tentative D match to TRBD1 spans 5 bases. The CDR3 measures 14 amino acids from cysteine to phenylalanine. Of the read, only the CDR3 DNA is kept; its 42 bases are in frame from base 1. The trim is 2 bases for V and 6 bases for J, with a gap of 10 bases between the germline ends. Looking up the germline V gene yields CDR1 MNHEY and CDR2 SVGAGI.